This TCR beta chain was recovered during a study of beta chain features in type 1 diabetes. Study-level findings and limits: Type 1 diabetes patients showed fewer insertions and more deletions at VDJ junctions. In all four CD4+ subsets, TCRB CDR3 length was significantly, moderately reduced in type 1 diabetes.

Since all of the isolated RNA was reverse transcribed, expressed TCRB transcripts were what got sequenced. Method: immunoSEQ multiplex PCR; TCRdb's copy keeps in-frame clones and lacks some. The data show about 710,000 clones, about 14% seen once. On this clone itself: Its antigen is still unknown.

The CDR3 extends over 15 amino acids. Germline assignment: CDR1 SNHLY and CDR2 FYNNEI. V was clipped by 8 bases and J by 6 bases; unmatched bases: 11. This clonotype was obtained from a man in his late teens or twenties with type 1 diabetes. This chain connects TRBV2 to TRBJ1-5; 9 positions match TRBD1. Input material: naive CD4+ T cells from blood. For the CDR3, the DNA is TGTGCCAGCCGCTCTGACGGACAGGGGACTCAGCCCCAGCATTTT. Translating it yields CASRSDGQGTQPQHF.